This is a list of T cell receptor beta chains from one sample in a study of blood T cells in healthy people across ages. Via MiXCR, TCRdb re-called the 5' RACE reads, giving one row per CDR3 protein. The sample records roughly 1.5 million distinct CDR3 sequences, 40% to 45% being singletons. The source material was blood. The receptors originated from a woman between 18 and 30 years old in good health. Both conserved end residues are part of each CDR3. D genes are given only for firm matches. Clone size appears in some rows only: once, few, many, or a class for an expanded clone.

d_call clone_size j_call v_call cdr3_aa cdr3_nt
. . TRBJ2-5 TRBV6-2/TRBV6-3 CASSPSQRSYNEQYF TGTGCCAGCAGCCCGTCTCAGCGGTCCTACAATGAGCAGTACTTC
. . TRBJ1-3 TRBV7-2 CASSPRGTYGNTTYF TGTGCCAGCAGCCCCCGAGGGACATATGGAAACACCACATATTTT
TRBD2 few TRBJ2-1 TRBV29-1 CSGWTGRPSGRYEQFF TGCAGCGGTTGGACAGGGAGGCCTAGCGGGAGATATGAGCAGTTCTTC
TRBD2 few TRBJ2-3 TRBV20-1 CSARNSGRAAGTQYF TGCAGTGCTAGAAATAGCGGGAGGGCTGCGGGTACGCAGTATTTT
. few TRBJ2-7 TRBV27 CASSFVGHYEQYF TGTGCCAGCAGTTTTGTGGGGCACTACGAGCAGTACTTC
. few TRBJ2-1 TRBV27 CASSLIAQGLLNEQFF TGTGCCAGCAGTTTAATAGCACAGGGCCTTCTTAATGAGCAGTTCTTC
. few TRBJ2-7 TRBV6-2/TRBV6-3 CASRGPPGESSYEQYF TGTGCCAGCAGAGGCCCCCCGGGGGAGTCCTCCTACGAGCAGTACTTC
TRBD2 . TRBJ2-5 TRBV6-2/TRBV6-3 CASSYGDYGETQYF TGTGCCAGCAGTTACGGGGACTACGGGGAGACCCAGTACTTC
TRBD2 . TRBJ2-3 TRBV9 CASSDSGSADTQYF TGTGCCAGCAGTGATAGCGGGAGCGCTGATACGCAGTATTTT
. . TRBJ2-7 TRBV12-3/TRBV12-4 CARSPGTRAYEQYF TGTGCCAGATCGCCCGGGACAAGAGCCTACGAGCAGTACTTC
TRBD1 . TRBJ2-5 TRBV7-2 CASSLSAGQGQETQYF TGTGCCAGCAGCTTAAGTGCCGGACAGGGCCAAGAGACCCAGTACTTC
TRBD2 few TRBJ2-1 TRBV5-1 CASSSGTISYNEQFF TGCGCCAGCAGCTCCGGGACTATCTCCTACAATGAGCAGTTCTTC
. few TRBJ1-4 TRBV4-3 CASSQGDLLRGKLFF TGCGCCAGCAGCCAAGGGGACCTCCTAAGGGGGAAACTGTTTTTT
TRBD1 . TRBJ2-7 TRBV2 CASSVARTGVEQYF TGTGCCAGCAGTGTCGCCAGGACAGGGGTCGAGCAGTACTTC
TRBD1 . TRBJ2-3 TRBV4-3 CASSRQGQGAVDTQYF TGCGCCAGCAGCCGACAGGGACAGGGGGCTGTAGATACGCAGTATTTT
. few TRBJ2-7 TRBV6-5 CASRRGEIPSYEQYF TGTGCCAGCAGGAGAGGGGAAATACCCTCCTACGAGCAGTACTTC
. once TRBJ1-5 TRBV5-6 CASSFGESQPQHF TGTGCCAGCAGCTTCGGGGAGAGTCAGCCCCAGCATTTT
TRBD2 . TRBJ2-1 TRBV27 CASSLLLAGSYNEQFF TGTGCCAGCAGTTTATTACTAGCGGGGTCCTACAATGAGCAGTTCTTC